This T cell receptor (beta chain) appears in the sequencing data of a study of T cell responses to AZD1222 COVID-19 vaccine. As concerns this clone: Its cognate antigen is unknown.

Regarding the study as a whole: Repertoire samples came only from after the peak T cell response. Among vaccine-associated CD4 TCRs, coverage spanned spike, with dominance at 160-218 and 743-854.

Profiling relied on immunoSEQ multiplex PCR, and the TCRdb table lists in-frame clones only, not all of them. Of 85,000 to 130,000 clones in the sample, 88% were seen once. Source: peripheral blood, taken on day 0 of AZD1222 vaccination. This sequence originates from an adult in good health.

For the CDR3, the DNA is TGTGCCAGCAGCTTGGAGTTCAATGAGCAGTTCTTC. It translates to CASSLEFNEQFF. This chain connects TRBV5-5 to TRBJ2-1; D is unresolved. The length of the CDR3 is 12 residues. CDR1 is SGHKS and CDR2 is YYEKEE in the germline V gene (reference sequence). V was cut by 0 bases and J by 6 bases, with 4 bases left in between. Filled out from reference TRBV5-5 and TRBJ2-1, the complete variable domain reads DAGVTQSPTHLIKTRGQQVTLRCSPISGHKSVSWYQQVLGQGPQFIFQYYEKEERGRGNFPDRFSARQFPNYSSELNVNALLLGDSALYLCASSLEFNEQFFGPGTRLTVL.